The rows below give T cell receptor beta chains drawn from one sample of a study of identical twins. TCRdb reprocessed the 5' RACE reads with MiXCR, giving one entry per CDR3 protein. The data contain a few hundred thousand distinct CDR3 sequences, approximately 25% of them seen just once; the ten biggest clones take up about 2.7%. These sequences were also reported in another study, on T cells expressing NK-cell markers.

Input material: CD4+ T cells sorted from blood. These receptors were collected from a woman aged 18-29 years in good health. CDR3s include the opening cysteine and the closing phenylalanine or tryptophan. A D gene is named only where the DNA matches it firmly. Clone size is shown for a subset of rows, as once, few, many or a class of expanded clone.

CDR3 protein | CDR3 DNA | J gene | clone size | V gene | D gene
CASSFGGDSNQPQHF | TGTGCCAGCAGCTTCGGGGGGGATAGCAATCAGCCCCAGCATTTT | TRBJ1-5 | . | TRBV5-4 | .
CASSRDRSRDYEQYF | TGTGCCAGCAGTAGAGACAGAAGTCGAGACTACGAGCAGTACTTC | TRBJ2-7 | . | TRBV2 | .
CASSQPWTGTGELFF | TGTGCCAGCAGCCAACCGTGGACAGGCACCGGGGAGCTGTTTTTT | TRBJ2-2 | few | TRBV14 | TRBD1
CASRHSGVHTDTQYF | TGTGCCAGCAGACACAGCGGGGTACACACAGATACGCAGTATTTT | TRBJ2-3 | . | TRBV6-2/TRBV6-3 | TRBD2
CASSNAGFGYTF | TGTGCCAGCAGTAACGCGGGTTTCGGCTACACCTTC | TRBJ1-2 | . | TRBV12-3/TRBV12-4 | .
CATSPGHPGLAGGPSSYNEQFF | TGTGCCACCAGCCCGGGACACCCGGGACTAGCGGGAGGCCCGAGCTCCTACAATGAGCAGTTCTTC | TRBJ2-1 | . | TRBV24-1 | TRBD2
CSASNRELGGYTF | TGCAGTGCTAGTAACAGGGAGTTGGGTGGCTACACCTTC | TRBJ1-2 | . | TRBV20-1 | .
CASSPDSDFLGYTF | TGTGCCAGCAGCCCGGACAGCGACTTTCTTGGCTACACCTTC | TRBJ1-2 | . | TRBV12-3/TRBV12-4 | .
CASTVGAADTGELFF | TGTGCCAGCACAGTGGGAGCGGCAGACACCGGGGAGCTGTTTTTT | TRBJ2-2 | few | TRBV7-9 | .
CASSTTMGTSQDTQYF | TGTGCCAGCAGCACGACAATGGGGACCTCACAGGATACGCAGTATTTT | TRBJ2-3 | . | TRBV11-2 | .
CASSLSGGPEAFF | TGTGCCAGCAGTTTATCAGGGGGACCTGAAGCTTTCTTT | TRBJ1-1 | few | TRBV12-3/TRBV12-4 | TRBD1
CASSYSSGGNGSPLHF | TGTGCCAGCAGTTACTCGAGCGGGGGTAACGGTTCACCCCTCCACTTT | TRBJ1-6 | . | TRBV6-5 | .
CASSWGLAATDTQYF | TGTGCCAGCAGTTGGGGACTAGCTGCGACAGATACGCAGTATTTT | TRBJ2-3 | few | TRBV6-5 | TRBD2
CASSYINSPLHF | TGTGCCAGCAGTTACATTAATTCACCCCTCCACTTT | TRBJ1-6 | . | TRBV6-5 | .
CASKGILQGDTGELFF | TGTGCCAGCAAAGGAATCCTCCAGGGGGACACCGGGGAGCTGTTTTTT | TRBJ2-2 | . | TRBV27 | TRBD1
CASSFYPDRQYF | TGTGCCAGCAGTTTCTACCCGGACCGGCAGTACTTC | TRBJ2-7 | . | TRBV12-3/TRBV12-4 | .
CSASGRGNQETQYF | TGCAGTGCTAGCGGCAGGGGAAACCAAGAGACCCAGTACTTC | TRBJ2-5 | . | TRBV20-1 | .
CASSYSAGGPYNEQFF | TGTGCCAGCAGTTACTCGGCGGGAGGGCCCTACAATGAGCAGTTCTTC | TRBJ2-1 | . | TRBV6-5 | TRBD2
CASSLNGQGLNYGYTF | TGCGCCAGCAGCTTAAACGGACAGGGACTAAACTATGGCTACACCTTC | TRBJ1-2 | . | TRBV5-1 | TRBD1
CASSSGGMQETQYF | TGTGCCAGCAGCTCGGGGGGGATGCAAGAGACCCAGTACTTC | TRBJ2-5 | few | TRBV7-8 | TRBD2
CSATMTSLGYEQYF | TGCAGTGCTACAATGACTAGCCTGGGATACGAGCAGTACTTC | TRBJ2-7 | few | TRBV20-1 | TRBD2
CASSGRQGATDTQYF | TGTGCCAGCAGCGGACGACAGGGTGCGACAGATACGCAGTATTTT | TRBJ2-3 | . | TRBV3-1 | TRBD1
CGSGGFSGNTIYF | TGTGGCTCGGGGGGTTTCTCTGGAAACACCATATATTTT | TRBJ1-3 | few | TRBV28 | .
CASTRENTGELFF | TGTGCCAGCACTCGCGAGAACACCGGGGAGCTGTTTTTT | TRBJ2-2 | few | TRBV2 | .